This T cell receptor (beta chain) was profiled in a study of blood T cell repertoires in COVID-19. Looking at the study overall: Italy, Spain and the United States were the sources of the convalescent and acute COVID-19 samples. In each case, the material was cDNA or gDNA derived from T cells, B-cell-depleted T cells, or PBMCs.

This CDR3 contains 15 residues. Germline-derived CDR1 and CDR2 are SGHTS and YDEGEE. Trimming cost V 0 bases and J 4 bases, with 11 bases left between them. Original data processing: Reference gene primer amplification gave nucleated cell count estimates. The method was immunoSEQ multiplex PCR; TCRdb's version includes in-frame clones alone and lacks a portion of them. Clone size and the V and J calls come from that table; the DNA yielded D and trimming. The sample contains under 150,000 clones, 70% to 90% of which appear only once. Which cohort a participant joined came from the clinical history participants gave.

The V call is TRBV5-8, the J call TRBJ1-5, with D maybe TRBD1 (5 bases). The receptor's source is a middle-aged woman who had recovered from COVID-19. The sequencing input was PBMCs or T cells enriched from blood (not recorded which). CDR3 in DNA: TGTGCCAGCAGCTTGGAGGGGAGGATTAATCAGCCCCAGCATTTT. Encoded protein: CASSLEGRINQPQHF.